The rows below give T cell receptor beta chains drawn from one sample of a study of blood T cell repertoires in COVID-19. Using immunoSEQ multiplex PCR, the repertoire was profiled, and TCRdb retains in-frame clones only, with some absent. The table lists a few hundred thousand clones, about 86% of them singletons, with 3.5% to 4.5% in the top ten. The sequenced material came from PBMCs or T cells enriched from blood (not recorded which). The receptor source for this set is a woman aged 40 to 50 with acute COVID-19. CDR3s include the opening cysteine and the closing phenylalanine or tryptophan. A D gene is named only where the DNA matches it firmly. A row's size may be missing; if present it is once, few, many or a size class.

V: TRBV18; J: TRBJ1-3; D: -; size: -; CDR3: CASSPVLESSGNTIYF; DNA: TGTGCCAGCTCACCCGTACTTGAGAGCTCTGGAAACACCATATATTTT
V: TRBV2; J: TRBJ2-3; D: TRBD2; size: -; CDR3: CASSGTSSWRDTQYF; DNA: TGTGCCAGCAGTGGGACTAGTTCTTGGAGAGATACGCAGTATTTT
V: TRBV20-1; J: TRBJ1-6; D: -; size: once; CDR3: CSARDSPVAHF; DNA: TGCAGTGCTAGAGATTCCCCTGTAGCCCACTTT
V: TRBV18; J: TRBJ2-2; D: -; size: -; CDR3: CASSPADRSESGELFF; DNA: TGTGCCAGCTCACCGGCTGACAGGTCGGAGAGCGGGGAGCTGTTTTTT
V: TRBV5-5; J: TRBJ2-2; D: TRBD2; size: -; CDR3: CASSLVVTSLTRELFF; DNA: TGTGCCAGCAGCTTGGTAGTGACTAGCCTCACACGGGAGCTGTTTTTT
V: TRBV11-2; J: TRBJ2-7; D: TRBD1; size: -; CDR3: CASSPGQAYEQYF; DNA: TGTGCCAGCAGCCCGGGACAGGCCTACGAGCAGTACTTC
V: TRBV7-3; J: TRBJ2-2; D: -; size: -; CDR3: CASSVQGGTGELFF; DNA: TGTGCCAGCAGCGTCCAGGGAGGCACCGGGGAGCTGTTTTTT
V: TRBV7-8; J: TRBJ1-2; D: -; size: -; CDR3: CASSSGLGYTF; DNA: TGTGCCAGCAGTTCAGGACTGGGCTACACCTTC
V: TRBV6-5; J: TRBJ2-6; D: -; size: -; CDR3: CASSYGGSGANVLTF; DNA: TGTGCCAGCAGTTACGGGGGGTCTGGGGCCAACGTCCTGACTTTC
V: TRBV19; J: TRBJ2-1; D: TRBD2; size: -; CDR3: CASSSLAGGYNEQFF; DNA: TGTGCCAGTAGTAGCCTAGCGGGAGGGTACAATGAGCAGTTCTTC
V: TRBV9; J: TRBJ2-2; D: TRBD2; size: -; CDR3: CASSVRLAETPNTGELFF; DNA: TGTGCCAGCAGCGTTCGACTAGCGGAAACGCCGAACACCGGGGAGCTGTTTTTT
V: TRBV7-9; J: TRBJ1-6; D: -; size: -; CDR3: CASSYLTETNSPLHF; DNA: TGTGCCAGCAGCTACCTGACAGAGACCAATTCACCCCTCCACTTT
V: TRBV6-5; J: TRBJ1-2; D: TRBD1; size: -; CDR3: CANSRDRGYNYGYTF; DNA: TGTGCCAACAGCCGGGACAGGGGTTACAACTATGGCTACACCTTC
V: TRBV28; J: TRBJ2-7; D: -; size: -; CDR3: CASSLTRAVYF; DNA: TGTGCCAGCAGCTTGACTAGAGCTGTGTACTTC
V: TRBV7-9; J: TRBJ2-2; D: TRBD2; size: -; CDR3: CASSLVSGAGTGELFF; DNA: TGTGCCAGCAGCTTGGTTAGCGGGGCCGGCACCGGGGAGCTGTTTTTT
V: TRBV2; J: TRBJ1-2; D: -; size: once; CDR3: CASSDTVYGYTF; DNA: TGTGCCAGCAGTGACACAGTCTATGGCTACACCTTC
V: TRBV7-2; J: TRBJ2-1; D: TRBD2; size: -; CDR3: CASSFSAMTSGEQFF; DNA: TGTGCCAGCAGCTTCAGCGCGATGACTAGCGGAGAGCAGTTCTTC
V: TRBV2; J: TRBJ2-3; D: -; size: -; CDR3: CASSGIRTQYF; DNA: TGTGCCAGCAGTGGAATTCGGACGCAGTATTTT
V: TRBV7-2; J: TRBJ2-1; D: TRBD2; size: -; CDR3: CASSPRLGRDEQFF; DNA: TGTGCCAGCAGCCCCCGACTAGGGAGGGATGAGCAGTTCTTC
V: TRBV6-5; J: TRBJ1-2; D: TRBD1; size: once; CDR3: CASSPQGVVYGYTF; DNA: TGTGCCAGCAGTCCCCAGGGGGTCGTCTATGGCTACACCTTC
V: TRBV27; J: TRBJ1-2; D: -; size: -; CDR3: CASSLGQYYGYTF; DNA: TGTGCCAGCAGCCTAGGACAGTACTATGGCTACACCTTC
V: TRBV5-1; J: TRBJ2-7; D: -; size: many; CDR3: CASSLFLGRVGEQYF; DNA: TGCGCCAGCAGCTTGTTTTTGGGCAGGGTGGGCGAGCAGTACTTC
V: TRBV18; J: TRBJ1-3; D: TRBD1; size: -; CDR3: CASSPTGDPHSGNTIYF; DNA: TGTGCCAGCTCACCAACAGGGGACCCGCACTCTGGAAACACCATATATTTT
V: TRBV2; J: TRBJ1-6; D: TRBD1; size: -; CDR3: CASRNDRDGSPLHF; DNA: TGTGCCAGCAGGAACGACAGGGATGGTTCACCCCTCCACTTT
V: TRBV4-2; J: TRBJ1-5; D: -; size: -; CDR3: CASSRGTEGLNQPQHF; DNA: TGTGCCAGCAGCCGCGGGACCGAGGGGTTAAATCAGCCCCAGCATTTT
V: TRBV6-5; J: TRBJ1-5; D: TRBD1; size: -; CDR3: CASSSADRGRGGPQHF; DNA: TGTGCCAGCAGTTCCGCCGACAGGGGGAGGGGGGGACCCCAGCATTTT
V: TRBV19; J: TRBJ1-5; D: -; size: many; CDR3: CASSIGGGAGFSQPQHF; DNA: TGTGCCAGTAGTATTGGGGGGGGCGCGGGGTTTTCTCAGCCCCAGCATTTT
V: TRBV29-1; J: TRBJ2-2; D: -; size: -; CDR3: CSVGQNTGELFF; DNA: TGCAGCGTAGGACAGAACACCGGGGAGCTGTTTTTT
V: TRBV19; J: TRBJ1-1; D: -; size: -; CDR3: CASSMGGGNTEAFF; DNA: TGTGCCAGTAGTATGGGGGGAGGGAACACTGAAGCTTTCTTT
V: TRBV24-1; J: TRBJ1-1; D: TRBD1; size: once; CDR3: CAASGGKDTEAFF; DNA: TGTGCCGCCTCAGGGGGGAAGGACACTGAAGCTTTCTTT
V: TRBV29-1; J: TRBJ2-1; D: TRBD1; size: -; CDR3: CSVVSLGGAKSNEQFF; DNA: TGCAGCGTTGTTAGTCTAGGGGGCGCGAAAAGCAATGAGCAGTTCTTC
V: TRBV23-1; J: TRBJ1-4; D: TRBD1; size: -; CDR3: CASSQPVPGQFSREKLFF; DNA: TGCGCCAGCAGTCAACCTGTCCCGGGACAGTTTTCACGAGAAAAACTGTTTTTT
V: TRBV11-2; J: TRBJ2-5; D: -; size: -; CDR3: CASSGLRQGRQETQYF; DNA: TGTGCCAGCAGCGGACTACGACAGGGCAGACAAGAGACCCAGTACTTC